This T cell receptor beta chain was sequenced for a study of STAT5B mutations in CD4+ large granular lymphocyte leukemia. Study context: The CDR3 'QG' motif was associated with a particular HLA allele among healthy donors.

Study-level points and caveats: Patient CD4-sorted repertoires looked more clonal than healthy CD4+ repertoires, even without putative leukemic clones.

Turning to this clone: No antigen is known for it.

Healthy controls were blood donor buffy coats. In germline, CDR1 is SGDLS, CDR2 YYNGEE. The CDR3 is 15 amino acids. V lost 0 bases and J lost 0, with 6 bases in between. Original processing notes: A productive frequency of 2.59 x 10-5 was the lowest detectable. The assay was immunoSEQ multiplex PCR, and TCRdb's table has in-frame clones only and misses some. For V, J and clone size, that table is used; D and trimming come from the DNA. The data contain just under 35,000 clones, roughly two thirds of them singletons. This chain uses TRBV9 with TRBJ2-2; D remains unclear. The sequence derives from a human donor in good health. Material for sequencing was CD4+ T cells from blood buffy coats. The DNA for the CDR3 is TGTGCCAGCAGCGTAGGTGTTTCGAACACCGGGGAGCTGTTTTTT. Translating gives CASSVGVSNTGELFF.